The 10 T cell receptor beta chains reported below all come from one sample, sequenced in a study of shared clonotypes between healthy human individuals (dated by TCRdb to between 2020 and 2021). The library was prepared using the immunoSEQ multiplex PCR assay. TCRdb carries this immuneACCESS record with in-frame sequences only. Its versions omit some clonotypes, under half of them owing to an unresolved V gene in the studies checked, with the rest unexplained. This sample comprises about a million clones, over 60% of them detected only once. About 1.5% of the sample goes to the ten largest clones. The sequencing sample was made of memory CD4+ T cells sorted from blood. Taken with the paper, the label for cell subset or site translates to: CD45RA-negative fraction. Every receptor here comes from a man aged 18 to 35 in good health.

J is TRBJ2-7 and V is TRBV28; D is unclear. Per germline, CDR1 MDHEN and CDR2 SYDVKM. The CDR3 spans 13 residues. V shed 4 bases and J shed 3 bases, with 10 bases lying between them. CDR3 sequence reads: CASSYRLGYEQYF. In DNA form, the CDR3 reads TGTGCCAGCAGTTATAGACTTGGCTACGAGCAGTACTTC.

CDR3 amino acids: CAWSLETGGAYEQYF. As DNA, the CDR3 is TGTGCCTGGAGTCTAGAGACAGGGGGGGCCTACGAGCAGTACTTC. The rearrangement links TRBV30 to TRBJ2-7; 9 nucleotides match TRBD1. Germline V CDR1 and CDR2: GTSNPN, SVGIG (reference sequence). The CDR3 covers 15 residues. V lost 2 bases to trimming and J lost 2 bases; unmatched junction nucleotides: 7.

CDR3 bases: TGTGCCAGCAGCTTCAACAGGGGCGGCGAGGGGTTCTTC. Translation: CASSFNRGGEGFF. V gene TRBV7-9 combines with J gene TRBJ2-1, with TRBD1 matching over 7 bases. CDR3 length: 13 residues. Germline CDR1 is SEHNR and CDR2 is FQNEAQ (reference sequence). The V and J ends lost 3 bases and 15 bases, in that order; junction bases with no gene match: 11.

This clone was seen a single time. V is TRBV7-8 and J is TRBJ2-7; a weak D match, TRBD1 (7 bases). The CDR3 spans 15 residues. V lost 4 bases to trimming and J lost 9 bases, with 22 bases between them. Germline V gene lookup returns CDR1 SGHVS and CDR2 FQNEAQ. The CDR3 bases are TGTGCCAGCAGCTCGGAGGGGGCGCGGAGGTCGGGGCAGTACTTC. Amino acid sequence: CASSSEGARRSGQYF.

V and J are TRBV27 and TRBJ2-3, with D perhaps assigned TRBD1 or TRBD2 (5 bases each). This CDR3 is 14 amino acids long. Trimming left V 2 bases short and J 1 base short, with 7 bases between. Germline loops: CDR1 MNHEY, CDR2 SMNVEV (reference sequence). The CDR3 bases are TGTGCCAGCAGTTTAGGGGGTGGCACAGATACGCAGTATTTT. Translation: CASSLGGGTDTQYF.

The chain employs TRBV5-4 and TRBJ1-1, with 7 bases that match TRBD1. This CDR3 has 17 residues. CDR1 SGHNT and CDR2 YYREEE come from the germline V gene (reference sequence). The V gene end was trimmed by 3 bases and the J gene end by 2 bases; junction bases not matched to a gene: 13. In DNA form, the CDR3 reads TGTGCCAGCAGCTACGGCCCCACAGGGGCCTCTAACACTGAAGCTTTCTTT. This encodes CASSYGPTGASNTEAFF.

The rearrangement links TRBV5-1 to TRBJ2-1, with TRBD2 matching over 7 bases. V shed 3 bases and J 7 bases; nucleotides not matched to a gene: 7. Germline V gene lookup returns CDR1 SGHRS and CDR2 YFSETQ. The CDR3 has 14 residues. In nucleotides, the CDR3 is TGCGCCAGCAGCTCGTCGGCTAGCGGTAATGAGCAGTTCTTC. This encodes CASSSSASGNEQFF.

The genes are TRBV6-1 and TRBJ1-1; 7 bases are shared with TRBD1. Germline CDR1 and CDR2: MNHNS and SASEGT. The CDR3 sequence is 14 residues long. Trimming cost V 7 bases and J 4 bases; bases outside gene matches: 9. CDR3 DNA sequence: TGTGCCAGCAATTCTGCAGGGGGGGTCACTGAAGCTTTCTTT. Translating gives CASNSAGGVTEAFF.

This chain joins TRBV19 and TRBJ1-5; weak D call: TRBD1 (6 bases). The CDR3 is 16 amino acids. CDR1 is LNHDA and CDR2 is SQIVND in the germline V gene (reference sequence). With 4 bases removed from V and 4 bases from J, the gap between germline ends came to 17 bases. Here the CDR3 DNA reads TGTGCCAGTAGTAGCGATGCAGGGGTCGGTAATCAGCCCCAGCATTTT. Translated: CASSSDAGVGNQPQHF.

J is TRBJ2-3 and V is TRBV11-2; D possibly corresponds to TRBD2 (6 bases). The germline CDR1 and CDR2 sequences are SGHAT and FQNNGV. There are 15 residues in the CDR3. Trimming left V 2 bases short and J 4 bases short, with 13 bases between. CDR3 residues: CASSLSSWEADTQYF. For the CDR3, the DNA is TGTGCCAGCAGCTTATCCTCTTGGGAGGCAGATACGCAGTATTTT.